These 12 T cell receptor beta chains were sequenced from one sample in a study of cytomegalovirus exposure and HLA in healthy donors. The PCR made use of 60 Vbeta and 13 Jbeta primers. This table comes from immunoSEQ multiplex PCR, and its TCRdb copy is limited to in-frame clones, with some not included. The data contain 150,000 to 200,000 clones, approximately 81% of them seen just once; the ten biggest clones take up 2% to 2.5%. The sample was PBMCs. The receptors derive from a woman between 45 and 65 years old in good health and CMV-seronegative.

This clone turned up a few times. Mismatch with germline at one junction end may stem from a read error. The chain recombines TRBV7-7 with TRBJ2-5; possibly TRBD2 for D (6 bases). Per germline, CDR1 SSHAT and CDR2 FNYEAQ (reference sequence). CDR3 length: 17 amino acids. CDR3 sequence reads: CASSWGGPGRGKETQYF. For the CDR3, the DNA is TGTGCTAGCAGCTGGGGCGGTCCTGGGCGGGGAAAGGAGACCCAGTACTTC.

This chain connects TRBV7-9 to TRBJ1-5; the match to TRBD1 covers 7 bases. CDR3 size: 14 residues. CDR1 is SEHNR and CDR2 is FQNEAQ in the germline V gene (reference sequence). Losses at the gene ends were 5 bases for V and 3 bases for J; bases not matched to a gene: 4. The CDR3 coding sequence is TGTGCCAGCAGCATGACAGGGCCCAATCAGCCCCAGCATTTT. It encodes CASSMTGPNQPQHF. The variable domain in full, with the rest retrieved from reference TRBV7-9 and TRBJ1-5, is DTGVSQNPRHKITKRGQNVTFRCDPISEHNRLYWYRQTLGQGPEFLTYFQNEAQLEKSRLLSDRFSAERPKGSFSTLEIQRTEQGDSAMYLCASSMTGPNQPQHFGDGTRLSIL.

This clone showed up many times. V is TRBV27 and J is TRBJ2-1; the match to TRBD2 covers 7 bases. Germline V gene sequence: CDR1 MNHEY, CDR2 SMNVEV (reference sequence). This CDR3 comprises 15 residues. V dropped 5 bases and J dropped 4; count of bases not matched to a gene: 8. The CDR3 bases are TGTGCCAGCAGTAAGCGGGACCCCGTTTACAATGAGCAGTTCTTC. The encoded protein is CASSKRDPVYNEQFF.

In DNA, the CDR3 is TGTGCCAGCAGTTTAGGGGGAGGGAGTCAGCCCCAGCATTTT. Translating gives CASSLGGGSQPQHF. The chain uses TRBV27 and TRBJ1-5, with a weak D call TRBD1 (5 bases). Per germline, CDR1 MNHEY and CDR2 SMNVEV (reference sequence). CDR3 length equals 14 residues. V was shortened by 2 bases and J by 6 bases, with 11 bases between the two germline ends.

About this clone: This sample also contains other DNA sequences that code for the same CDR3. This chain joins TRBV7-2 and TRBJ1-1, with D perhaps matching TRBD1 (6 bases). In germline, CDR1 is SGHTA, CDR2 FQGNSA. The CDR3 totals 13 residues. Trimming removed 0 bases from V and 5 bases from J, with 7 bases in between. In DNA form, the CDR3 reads TGTGCCAGCAGCTTAGCCCAGGGGACTGAAGCTTTCTTT. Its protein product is CASSLAQGTEAFF.

DNA of the CDR3: TGTGCCAGCAGTCTAGACGAACTAGCCAAAAACATTCAGTACTTC. It specifies CASSLDELAKNIQYF. V is TRBV2 and J is TRBJ2-4; D is unclear. This CDR3 has 15 residues. Germline lookup yields CDR1 SNHLY and CDR2 FYNNEI. V lost 5 bases to trimming and J lost 0 bases, with 11 bases between them.

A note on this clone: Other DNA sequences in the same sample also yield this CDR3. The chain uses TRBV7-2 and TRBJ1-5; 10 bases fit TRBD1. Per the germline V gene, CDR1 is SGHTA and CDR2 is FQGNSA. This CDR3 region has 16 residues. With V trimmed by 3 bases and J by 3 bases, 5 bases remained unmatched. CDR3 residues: CASSLAGTGVNQPQHF. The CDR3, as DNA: TGTGCCAGCAGCTTGGCAGGGACAGGGGTCAATCAGCCCCAGCATTTT.

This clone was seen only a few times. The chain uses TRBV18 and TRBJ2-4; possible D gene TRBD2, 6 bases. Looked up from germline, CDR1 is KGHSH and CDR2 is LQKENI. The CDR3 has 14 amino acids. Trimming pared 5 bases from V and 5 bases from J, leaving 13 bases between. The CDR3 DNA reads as TGTGCCAGCTCAATGGGACTCGGCCAAAACATTCAGTACTTC. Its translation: CASSMGLGQNIQYF.

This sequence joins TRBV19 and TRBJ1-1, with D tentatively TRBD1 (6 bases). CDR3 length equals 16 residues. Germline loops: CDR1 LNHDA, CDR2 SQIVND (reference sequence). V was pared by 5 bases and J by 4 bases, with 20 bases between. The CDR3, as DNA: TGTGCCAGTAGTCCCCGGACAGCCTCCCCCGGCACTGAAGCTTTCTTT. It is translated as CASSPRTASPGTEAFF.

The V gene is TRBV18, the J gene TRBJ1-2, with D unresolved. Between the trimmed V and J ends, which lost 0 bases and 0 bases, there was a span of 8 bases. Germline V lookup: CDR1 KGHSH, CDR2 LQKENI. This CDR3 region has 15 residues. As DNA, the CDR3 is TGTGCCAGCTCACCACCGCGAGAAACTAACTATGGCTACACCTTC. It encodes CASSPPRETNYGYTF.

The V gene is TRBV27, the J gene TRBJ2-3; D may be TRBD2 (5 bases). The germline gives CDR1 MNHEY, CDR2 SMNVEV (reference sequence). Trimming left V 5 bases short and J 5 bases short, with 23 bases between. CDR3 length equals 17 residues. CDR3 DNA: TGTGCCAGCAGTCCTCGGACTGGAAGGGTAGAAGGAGATACGCAGTATTTT. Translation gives CASSPRTGRVEGDTQYF.

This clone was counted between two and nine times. CDR3 sequence (DNA): TGTGCCAGCAGCCACCAGGGACAGGCCACCGGGGAGCTGTTTTTT. It encodes CASSHQGQATGELFF. The chain recombines TRBV14 with TRBJ2-2, with TRBD1 matching over 8 bases. Losses at the gene ends were 3 bases for V and 4 bases for J; bases not matched to a gene: 4. Germline V gives CDR1 SGHDN, CDR2 FVKESK. This CDR3 is built from 15 residues.